Detailed here is one TCR beta chain. The source of the sample is a study of blood T cell repertoires in COVID-19. Background on the study: COVID-19 samples from acute and convalescent phases originated in the United States, Italy and Spain.

The table came from immunoSEQ multiplex PCR; TCRdb's copy has only in-frame clones and leaves some out. The sample lists approximately 88,000 clones, more than 60% occurring once. The CDR3 runs 18 residues. The sequence was collected from a woman older than 75 with active or convalescent COVID-19. Sequencing was done on a sample of peripheral blood. The chain employs TRBV7-5 and TRBJ1-1; the table's D call, TRBD1, was not checked against the DNA. TRBV7-5 represents a pseudogene. CDR3 in amino acids: CARSIPDGQRFRKTEAFF. The CDR3 DNA follows: TGTGCCAGAAGCATTCCGGACGGACAGAGGTTTAGGAAGACTGAAGCTTTCTTT.